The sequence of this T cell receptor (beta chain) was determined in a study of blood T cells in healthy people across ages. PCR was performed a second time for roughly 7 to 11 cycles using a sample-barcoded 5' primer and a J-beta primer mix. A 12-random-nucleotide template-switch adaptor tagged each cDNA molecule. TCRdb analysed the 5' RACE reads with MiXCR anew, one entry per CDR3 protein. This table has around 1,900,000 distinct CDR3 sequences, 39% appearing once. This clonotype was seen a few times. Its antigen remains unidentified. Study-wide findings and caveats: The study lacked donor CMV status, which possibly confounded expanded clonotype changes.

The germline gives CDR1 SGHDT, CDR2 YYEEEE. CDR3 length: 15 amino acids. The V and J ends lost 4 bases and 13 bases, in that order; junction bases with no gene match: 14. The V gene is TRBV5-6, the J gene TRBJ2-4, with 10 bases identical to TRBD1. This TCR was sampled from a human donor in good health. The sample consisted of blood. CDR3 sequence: CASSKGQGLVNEQYF. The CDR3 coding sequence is TGTGCCAGCAGCAAGGGACAGGGGTTAGTAAATGAGCAGTACTTC.